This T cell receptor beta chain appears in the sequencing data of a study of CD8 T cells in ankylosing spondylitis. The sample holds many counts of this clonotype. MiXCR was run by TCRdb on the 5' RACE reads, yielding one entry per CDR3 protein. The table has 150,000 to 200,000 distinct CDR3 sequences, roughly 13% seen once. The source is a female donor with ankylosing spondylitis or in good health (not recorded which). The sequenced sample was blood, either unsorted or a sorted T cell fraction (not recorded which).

CDR3 in DNA: TGTGCCAGCAGTTACCCCGGAAGGGGATCCACTGAAGCTTTCTTT. It encodes CASSYPGRGSTEAFF. The rearrangement joins TRBV6-2 or TRBV6-3 to TRBJ1-1; a weak D match, TRBD1 (5 bases). V was pared by 2 bases and J by 4 bases, with 14 bases between. The CDR3 is 15 amino acids. The germline CDR1 and CDR2 sequences are MNHEY and SVGEGT.